This entry concerns a single T cell receptor beta chain. A multiplex PCR was run with 60 Vbeta primers and 13 Jbeta primers. Sequencing used immunoSEQ multiplex PCR; TCRdb keeps in-frame clones, though not all of them. Among about 160,000 clones listed, around 83% were seen once. This sample stems from a study of cytomegalovirus exposure and HLA in healthy donors. The J segment lost 7 bases and the V segment lost 1 base, leaving 3 bases of the junction unmatched. Germline V gives CDR1 MGHRA, CDR2 YSYEKL. This CDR3 comprises 14 residues. The specimen was PBMCs. This chain connects TRBV4-1 to TRBJ1-4; TRBD1 matches 7 bases. This receptor was obtained from a girl between 2 and 10 years old in good health and CMV-seropositive. The CDR3 is CASSQGQGFEKLFF. CDR3 DNA sequence: TGCGCCAGCAGCCAAGGACAGGGTTTTGAAAAACTGTTTTTT.